This T cell receptor beta chain derives from a study of glioma-infiltrating T cells after dendritic cell vaccination. Overall study findings and caveats: Longer survival after dendritic cell vaccination followed higher pretreatment TIL content.

Time point indicated: after dendritic cell vaccination, including at tumor progression/relapse. With respect to this clone: The antigen remains undetermined.

TCRB CDR3 was amplified from 2 ug genomic DNA or less. Here immunoSEQ multiplex PCR was the method, and the copy in TCRdb shows in-frame clones only, minus some. The sample contains tens of thousands of clones, 75% to 85% of which appear only once. Per germline, CDR1 SNHLY and CDR2 FYNNEI. The CDR3 runs 16 residues. J gave up 8 bases and V 6 bases, and 13 bases lay outside the gene matches. J is TRBJ2-1 and V is TRBV2; 10 bases align to TRBD2. This TCR was sampled from a human donor with glioblastoma. The sample was blood, taken after dendritic cell vaccination. The CDR3: CASSFDSGGAFDEQFF. In DNA form, the CDR3 reads TGTGCCAGCAGCTTCGACAGCGGGGGGGCGTTCGATGAGCAGTTCTTC. The whole variable domain, filled in from reference TRBV2 and TRBJ2-1, reads EPEVTQTPSHQVTQMGQEVILRCVPISNHLYFYWYRQILGQKVEFLVSFYNNEISEKSEIFDDQFSVERPDGSNFTLKIRSTKLEDSAMYFCASSFDSGGAFDEQFFGPGTRLTVL.